The 3 T cell receptor beta chains below all came from one sample that was sequenced in a study of spatial heterogeneity in lung cancer. TCRdb itself ran the 5' RACE reads through MiXCR, one entry per CDR3 protein. The sample has about 90,000 distinct CDR3 sequences, roughly 10% seen once. Time point denoted: sample taken at primary tumor resection. Material for sequencing was whole RNA from tumor, nontumor lung or frozen PBMC, left unsorted. Sequencing used PBMCs, obtained at surgery. Receptor source: a male donor with early-stage non-small cell lung cancer.

This clonotype has more than one count but fewer than ten. This rearrangement joins TRBV7-9 to TRBJ1-1, with 9 bases that match TRBD1. With 1 base clipped from V and 7 bases from J, the junction kept 10 bases outside the gene matches. Germline CDR1 SEHNR, CDR2 FQNEAQ (reference sequence). CDR3 length equals 16 residues. The DNA of the CDR3 is TGTGCCAGCAGCTTAGTGGGCCGGACAGGGGACCGTGAAGCTTTCTTT. This encodes CASSLVGRTGDREAFF.

The table lists this clonotype with many counts. CDR3 loop: CASSYRGPGTDTQYF. The CDR3 region has the DNA TGTGCCAGCAGTTACCGGGGACCGGGCACAGATACGCAGTATTTT. The chain is built from TRBV6-5 and TRBJ2-3; D possibly uses TRBD1 or TRBD2 (5 bases each). Germline loops: CDR1 MNHEY, CDR2 SVGAGI. Trimming shortened V by 2 bases and J by 1 base, and 10 bases separated the two germline ends. The CDR3 has 15 amino acids.

This clonotype showed up many times. The rearrangement joins TRBV9 to TRBJ2-5; D is undetermined. V was shortened by 2 bases and J by 5 bases, with 7 bases between the two germline ends. The CDR3 loop spans 12 amino acids. The germline CDR1 and CDR2 sequences are SGDLS and YYNGEE. The DNA of the CDR3 is TGTGCCAGCAGCGTTTACGGGGAGACCCAGTACTTC. Translated: CASSVYGETQYF.